This T cell receptor (beta chain) was sequenced for a study of T cell clonotyping in hematopoietic cell transplantation. Broader study findings: At the given depth, recipient repertoires were over 95% de novo clonotypes. Higher Inverse Simpson Index values in graft donor and pretransplant recipient predicted broader posttransplant TCR diversity. After transplant, recipient diversity fell while pathologically expanded clonotypes grew through day 180. Without cell sorting, CD4 versus CD8 contributions remain unresolved.

The CDR3 extends over 14 amino acids. Trimming shortened V by 3 bases and J by 1 base, and 8 bases separated the two germline ends. Looked up from germline, CDR1 is SGHDT and CDR2 is YYEEEE. Some clones are missing from TCRdb's copy, which holds only in-frame ones; the method was immunoSEQ multiplex PCR. The table shows roughly 11,000 clones, with 80% to 95% occurring only once. Turning to this clone: As yet, its antigen is unknown.

Sample: peripheral blood mononuclear cells. This TCR was recovered from a woman between 50 and 59 years old in good health. Some clones in this sample may be carry-over from other donors' samples. The chain recombines TRBV5-6 with TRBJ1-5, with a tentative D call TRBD1 (6 bases). CDR3 DNA: TGTGCCAGCAGCTCCGGGACAAGCAATCAGCCCCAGCATTTT. Protein sequence: CASSSGTSNQPQHF.